This entry lists 22 T cell receptor beta chains sequenced from one sample in a study of blood T cell repertoires in COVID-19. Profiled with immunoSEQ multiplex PCR; TCRdb holds only in-frame clones, not every one. The data contain around 320,000 clones, approximately 88% of them seen just once; the ten biggest clones take up about 7%. The sequenced sample was peripheral blood. Receptor source: a woman in her twenties or thirties who had recovered from COVID-19.

The rearrangement uses TRBV19 and TRBJ1-4; possibly TRBD1 for D (6 bases). V was pared by 3 bases and J by 6 bases, with 17 bases between. The V gene's germline CDR1 is LNHDA and CDR2 SQIVND (reference sequence). The CDR3 has 16 residues. The DNA of the CDR3 is TGTGCCAGTAGTATGACAGGAAGGCAAGCCCATGAAAAACTGTTTTTT. It encodes CASSMTGRQAHEKLFF.

The rearrangement uses TRBV4-2 and TRBJ2-1; 7 bases map to TRBD2. V lost 2 bases to trimming and J lost 5 bases; unmatched junction nucleotides: 3. Germline CDR1 reads LGHNA; CDR2 reads YNFKEQ. This CDR3 comprises 14 residues. The CDR3 DNA reads TGTGCCAGCAGCCAACGGGGGGTAAACAATGAGCAGTTCTTC. As protein: CASSQRGVNNEQFF.

The V call is TRBV6-5, the J call TRBJ1-5, with TRBD1 matching 9 bases. Germline lookup yields CDR1 MNHEY and CDR2 SVGAGI. V gave up 0 bases and J gave up 8 bases; unmatched junction bases: 5. This CDR3 has 15 amino acids. The CDR3 bases are TGTGCCAGCAGTTACTCGGGACAGGGACAGGAGCCCCAGCATTTT. Protein product: CASSYSGQGQEPQHF.

This clone was found once. The rearrangement links TRBV24-1 to TRBJ2-3, with a weak D call TRBD1 (6 bases). The CDR3 loop spans 13 amino acids. Germline V gives CDR1 KGHDR, CDR2 SFDVKD. V lost 4 bases and J 3 bases, leaving 7 bases between the germline ends. CDR3 protein: CATSEGGTDTQYF. In nucleotides, the CDR3 is TGTGCCACCAGTGAAGGGGGTACAGATACGCAGTATTTT.

This chain joins TRBV4-3 and TRBJ1-1, with 7 bases that match TRBD1. The length of the CDR3 is 14 residues. CDR1 LGHNA and CDR2 YSLEER come from the germline V gene. With 4 bases clipped from V and 3 bases from J, the junction kept 5 bases outside the gene matches. CDR3 amino acids: CASSRIRGDTEAFF. CDR3 nucleotide sequence: TGCGCCAGCAGCCGTATCAGGGGGGACACTGAAGCTTTCTTT.

The V call is TRBV5-4, the J call TRBJ2-5, with 16 bases matching TRBD2. The CDR3 extends over 18 amino acids. The ends lost 3 bases at V and 5 bases at J; junction bases unmatched: 10. Germline V CDR1 and CDR2: SGHNT, YYREEE (reference sequence). DNA for the CDR3: TGTGCCAGCAGCTCACCTGGGACTAGCGGGGGGGCTGGGGAGACCCAGTACTTC. Protein: CASSSPGTSGGAGETQYF.

V usage is TRBV11-3 and J usage is TRBJ2-1; TRBD1 aligns across 9 bases. CDR1 is SGHNT and CDR2 is YENEEA in the germline V gene. Trimming removed 3 bases from V and 12 bases from J; junction bases left unmatched: 12. The CDR3 has 15 residues. Written as DNA, the CDR3 is TGTGCCAGCAGCTTTACAGGGGGCGCGTCTGGTGGGCAGTTCTTC. Translated, it gives CASSFTGGASGGQFF.

This sequence joins TRBV6-2 or TRBV6-3 and TRBJ2-2, with TRBD2 identical over 11 bases. Germline V gene sequence: CDR1 MNHEY, CDR2 SVGEGT. The ends lost 6 bases at V and 3 bases at J; junction bases unmatched: 12. This CDR3 is built from 18 residues. CDR3 in DNA: TGTGCCAGCAGCCCCAGGGTTAGCGGGGGGGCCGACACCGGGGAGCTGTTTTTT. Its protein product is CASSPRVSGGADTGELFF.

V gene TRBV28 combines with J gene TRBJ2-2; 7 nucleotides match TRBD1. Losses at the gene ends were 8 bases for V and 4 bases for J; bases not matched to a gene: 10. The length of the CDR3 is 15 residues. Looked up from germline, CDR1 is MDHEN and CDR2 is SYDVKM. The CDR3 DNA reads TGTGCCAGCGGGTTGACAGGGACGGGCACCGGGGAGCTGTTTTTT. This encodes CASGLTGTGTGELFF.

The rearrangement joins TRBV5-6 to TRBJ2-7; 11 nucleotides line up with TRBD2. V lost 4 bases and J lost 3; bases outside the gene matches: 9. The CDR3 spans 16 residues. Germline V gives CDR1 SGHDT, CDR2 YYEEEE. CDR3 in DNA: TGTGCCAGCAGCCCAAAAGGGCTAGCGGGGGGCTACGAGCAGTACTTC. Its protein is CASSPKGLAGGYEQYF.

This chain links TRBV5-4 with TRBJ2-1; perhaps TRBD1 as D (5 bases). Trimming cost V 0 bases and J 5 bases, with 6 bases left between them. CDR1 is SGHNT, CDR2 YYREEE, per germline (reference sequence). The CDR3 extends over 13 amino acids. The CDR3 loop reads CASSLDRNNEQFF. The CDR3 nucleotides are TGTGCCAGCAGCTTGGACAGGAACAATGAGCAGTTCTTC.

The table lists this clone with a count of one. V is TRBV7-8 and J is TRBJ1-1; no reliable D call. CDR1 and CDR2 from the germline V gene are SGHVS and FQNEAQ. This CDR3 contains 15 residues. Between the trimmed V and J ends, which lost 1 base and 4 bases, there was a span of 13 bases. The CDR3 DNA reads as TGTGCCAGCAGCTTAGGAGGAGGGCCGCGCACTGAAGCTTTCTTT. Translation: CASSLGGGPRTEAFF.

This chain links TRBV5-5 with TRBJ1-5; maybe TRBD1 (5 bases). CDR3 length: 15 amino acids. Trimming cost V 2 bases and J 0 bases, with 9 bases left between them. In germline, CDR1 is SGHKS, CDR2 YYEKEE (reference sequence). The DNA for the CDR3 is TGTGCCAGCAGCTTACAGGACTATAGCAATCAGCCCCAGCATTTT. Translated, it gives CASSLQDYSNQPQHF.

The chain recombines TRBV27 with TRBJ1-2; D uncertain. Germline CDR1 reads MNHEY; CDR2 reads SMNVEV (reference sequence). There are 14 residues in the CDR3. V dropped 0 bases and J dropped 4 bases, with 9 bases sitting between them. CDR3 amino acids: CASSLSVPVYGYTF. In DNA form, the CDR3 reads TGTGCCAGCAGTTTATCGGTCCCAGTCTATGGCTACACCTTC.

The rearrangement links TRBV28 to TRBJ2-5, with no clear D. CDR1 is MDHEN, CDR2 SYDVKM, per germline. The CDR3 is made up of 12 amino acids. Trimming removed 8 bases from V and 5 bases from J, with 12 bases in between. This chain's CDR3 is CASGQVRETQYF. CDR3 nucleotides: TGTGCCAGCGGGCAAGTCAGGGAGACCCAGTACTTC. Full variable domain (missing parts from reference TRBV28 and TRBJ2-5): DVKVTQSSRYLVKRTGEKVFLECVQDMDHENMFWYRQDPGLGLRLIYFSYDVKMKEKGDIPEGYSVSREKKERFSLILESASTNQTSMYLCASGQVRETQYFGPGTRLLVL.

The V gene is TRBV3-1 (or the pseudogene TRBV3-2), the J gene TRBJ2-3; no definite D call. The CDR3 has 14 amino acids. Germline-derived CDR1 and CDR2 are LGHDT and YNNKEL (reference sequence). Trimming cost V 1 base and J 1 base, with 6 bases left between them. The chain's CDR3 is CASSQVLGTDTQYF. As DNA, the CDR3 is TGTGCCAGCAGCCAAGTACTGGGCACAGATACGCAGTATTTT.

This clone was found once. The chain couples TRBV21-1 to TRBJ1-5. TRBV21-1 is given as a pseudogene. CDR3 size: 19 residues. DNA of the CDR3: TGTGCCAGCAGCAACTCTTCGGGGGTAGGAAAAAATAGCAATCAGCCCCAGCATTTT. It translates to CASSNSSGVGKNSNQPQHF.

The rearrangement uses TRBV27 and TRBJ2-1; D might be TRBD1 (6 bases). Germline values: CDR1 MNHEY, CDR2 SMNVEV (reference sequence). The CDR3 spans 14 residues. Trimming pared 5 bases from V and 8 bases from J, leaving 16 bases between. The CDR3 loop reads CASSESQGRDEQFF. CDR3 bases: TGTGCCAGCAGTGAGTCACAGGGACGGGATGAGCAGTTCTTC.

The genes are TRBV4-1 and TRBJ2-2; TRBD2 aligns across 10 bases. The CDR3 has 17 residues. Germline loops: CDR1 MGHRA, CDR2 YSYEKL. The J segment lost 1 base and the V segment lost 1 base, leaving 3 bases of the junction unmatched. CDR3 region: CASSQVGTSENTGELFF. In DNA, the CDR3 is TGCGCCAGCAGCCAAGTCGGGACTAGCGAGAACACCGGGGAGCTGTTTTTT.

The chain has TRBV7-9 and TRBJ1-2, with a possible D match to TRBD1 (6 bases). The CDR3 spans 14 residues. V dropped 3 bases and J dropped 3 bases, with 11 bases sitting between them. Germline-derived CDR1 and CDR2 are SEHNR and FQNEAQ (reference sequence). CDR3 sequence (DNA): TGTGCCAGCAGCTTGGACTCAGGGGACTATGGCTACACCTTC. This sequence encodes CASSLDSGDYGYTF.

The chain employs TRBV6-2 or TRBV6-3 and TRBJ1-5; the D gene is possibly TRBD1 (6 bases). This CDR3 contains 16 residues. Trimming stripped 2 bases from V and 1 base from J, with 12 bases between. Germline CDR1 and CDR2: MNHEY and SVGEGT. The CDR3 reads CASSYDRRMSNQPQHF. CDR3 in DNA: TGTGCCAGCAGTTACGACAGGAGAATGAGCAATCAGCCCCAGCATTTT.

Notes on this clone: Other DNA sequences within the sample encode an identical CDR3. The chain is built from TRBV5-1 and TRBJ2-7, with D possibly TRBD1 on 6 matching bases. CDR3 size: 12 residues. V was cut by 4 bases and J by 5 bases, with 10 bases left in between. Germline V gene sequence: CDR1 SGHRS, CDR2 YFSETQ. The CDR3: CASSPTGNEQYF. The CDR3 DNA follows: TGCGCCAGCAGCCCTACAGGGAACGAGCAGTACTTC. The full variable domain, completed using reference TRBV5-1 and TRBJ2-7, is KAGVTQTPRYLIKTRGQQVTLSCSPISGHRSVSWYQQTPGQGLQFLFEYFSETQRNKGNFPGRFSGRQFSNSRSEMNVSTLELGDSALYLCASSPTGNEQYFGPGTRLTVT.